This T cell receptor beta chain was identified in a study of blood T cell repertoires in COVID-19. In germline, CDR1 is MDHEN, CDR2 SYDVKM. Trimming took 6 bases from V and 1 from J, leaving 16 bases between them. CDR3 length: 16 residues. Participants were placed into cohorts based on the clinical history they reported. In the source study's methods: It was from reference gene primer amplification that nucleated cell counts were estimated. Here immunoSEQ multiplex PCR was the method, and the copy in TCRdb shows in-frame clones only, minus some. V, J and clone size reflect that table, while D and trimming were determined from the DNA. The sample shows over 200,000 clones, around 84% of them seen only once.

This TCR derives from a man between 18 and 29 years old who had recovered from COVID-19. The specimen was PBMCs or T cells enriched from blood (not recorded which). This chain joins TRBV28 and TRBJ1-5; D might be TRBD1 (5 bases). Written as DNA, the CDR3 is TGTGCCAGCAGCCTCGGGGGGGAAGGAAGCAATCAGCCCCAGCATTTT. This codes for CASSLGGEGSNQPQHF.